This TCR beta chain was sequenced during a study of blood T cell repertoires in COVID-19. Study information: Sources were T cells, B-cell-depleted T cells, or PBMCs; the material itself was cDNA or gDNA.

Membership in each cohort depended on participant-reported clinical history. Some clones are missing from TCRdb's copy, which holds only in-frame ones; the method was immunoSEQ multiplex PCR. The top ten clones hold about 1% of a sample with about 370,000 clones, 80% to 90% of them seen once. The specimen sequenced was PBMCs or T cells enriched from blood (not recorded which). The TCR sequence derives from a man between 18 and 35 years old who had recovered from COVID-19.

CDR3 DNA sequence: TGTGCCAGCAGCCAGCATCCCGACGGGCGGGGTGATAACTACAATGAGCAGTTCTTC. This gives the protein CASSQHPDGRGDNYNEQFF. The chain combines TRBV3-1 (or the pseudogene TRBV3-2) with TRBJ2-1, with D maybe TRBD2 (6 bases). This CDR3 is 19 amino acids long. Germline assignment: CDR1 LGHDT and CDR2 YNNKEL (reference sequence). Trimming took 3 bases from V and 3 from J, leaving 24 bases between them.